These T cell receptor beta chains were read from a single sample in a study of PD-L1 blockade in urothelial cancer. The table came from immunoSEQ multiplex PCR; TCRdb's copy has only in-frame clones and leaves some out. The sample has some 45,000 clones, 70% to 90% seen once. The sequencing here drew on PBMCs, taken around atezolizumab (anti-PD-L1) treatment. The source of these receptors is an elderly man with urothelial cancer. Each CDR3 is given with its conserved first and last residue. A D gene is named only where the DNA matches it firmly. Rows may omit the clone size; those that give it use once, few, many or a size class.

. | TRBJ1-3 | TRBV7-8 | . | TGTGCCAGCAGCTGGGGGAGGGATGGAAACACCATATATTTT | CASSWGRDGNTIYF
. | TRBJ1-2 | TRBV6-4 | . | TGTGCCAGCAGTGACTCGGGGGGAAACTATGGCTACACCTTC | CASSDSGGNYGYTF
once | TRBJ1-1 | TRBV19 | . | TGTGCCAGTAGTATATTTTCGTCCAGGGGGAACACTGAAGCTTTCTTT | CASSIFSSRGNTEAFF
. | TRBJ1-1 | TRBV6-1 | . | TGTGCCAGCAGTGTCAACAGGGATTACAGTGAAGCTTTCTTT | CASSVNRDYSEAFF
. | TRBJ2-7 | TRBV5-5 | TRBD1 | TGTGCCAGCAGCTTGGGGGGGGACAGGAGGGACGAGCAGTACTTC | CASSLGGDRRDEQYF
. | TRBJ2-3 | TRBV7-2 | TRBD1 | TGTGCCAGCAGCTTACAAGGGACAGGCCTAACCCGGGGGGATACGCAGTATTTT | CASSLQGTGLTRGDTQYF
few | TRBJ2-1 | TRBV5-1 | TRBD2 | TGCGCCAGCAGCTTGGATGGCGGGAGCTACAATGAGCAGTTCTTC | CASSLDGGSYNEQFF
. | TRBJ1-1 | TRBV30 | . | TGTGCCTGGAGTCGCGGAGGGGCTCGGACCACTGAAGCTTTCTTT | CAWSRGGARTTEAFF
. | TRBJ1-4 | TRBV18 | . | TGTGCCAGCTCACCAGAGATAGAGGAAAAACTGTTTTTT | CASSPEIEEKLFF
. | TRBJ2-1 | TRBV6-1 | . | TGTGCCAGCAGTGATCTAGCGAGGGCGCTCTACAATGAGCAGTTCTTC | CASSDLARALYNEQFF
. | TRBJ2-3 | TRBV5-1 | . | TGCGCCAGCAGCTTGCAACCGGGGGAGACAGATACGCAGTATTTT | CASSLQPGETDTQYF
. | TRBJ2-3 | TRBV18 | TRBD2 | TGTGCCAGCTCACAGGGACTAGCGGGGTTCACAGATACGCAGTATTTT | CASSQGLAGFTDTQYF
. | TRBJ2-7 | TRBV5-4 | . | TGTGCCAGCAGCCCCTCCGGGGGAACGAGAGAGCAGTACTTC | CASSPSGGTREQYF
. | TRBJ2-7 | TRBV5-1 | . | TGCGCCAGCAGCTTGCCGGGGAAGGGCAACGAGCAGTACTTC | CASSLPGKGNEQYF
. | TRBJ2-7 | TRBV28 | . | TGTGCCAGCAGTTTATCCCAAGCGGGTGTACAGTACTTC | CASSLSQAGVQYF
. | TRBJ2-3 | TRBV29-1 | . | TGCAGCGTTGAAGATCGGGGGACTCTCAGCGATACGCAGTATTTT | CSVEDRGTLSDTQYF
. | TRBJ1-3 | TRBV5-6 | TRBD1 | TGTGCCAGCAGCTTGATGCGACAGGGGGCGCCTGGAAACACCATATATTTT | CASSLMRQGAPGNTIYF
. | TRBJ2-3 | TRBV9 | . | TGTGCCAGCAGCGCGGGCCTAGCGCTGAACCCGGATACGCAGTATTTT | CASSAGLALNPDTQYF
. | TRBJ1-2 | TRBV30 | . | TGTGCCTGGATCAGCGGGGGAAGGGGCTACACCTTC | CAWISGGRGYTF
. | TRBJ1-1 | TRBV5-1 | . | TGCGCCAGCAGCACCCAGGGAAGTAGGAACACTGAAGCTTTCTTT | CASSTQGSRNTEAFF
. | TRBJ2-5 | TRBV11-2 | TRBD2 | TGTGCCAGCAGCCCGACTAGCGGGAGCGAGACCCAGTACTTC | CASSPTSGSETQYF
. | TRBJ2-1 | TRBV6-5 | TRBD2 | TGTGCCAGCAGGAGAGCGGGAGTCTCCTACAATGAGCAGTTCTTC | CASRRAGVSYNEQFF
. | TRBJ1-5 | TRBV12-5 | . | TGTGCTAGTGGTTTATCGGGTGGCAATCAGCCCCAGCATTTT | CASGLSGGNQPQHF
. | TRBJ2-2 | TRBV7-2 | . | TGTGCCAGCAGCCCTAACGGGCCCCGGGGGACCGGGGAGCTGTTTTTT | CASSPNGPRGTGELFF
. | TRBJ1-6 | TRBV18 | TRBD1 | TGTGCCAGCTCACCGGGACAGGGGAAAAGTTCACCCCTCCACTTT | CASSPGQGKSSPLHF
. | TRBJ2-7 | TRBV29-1 | . | TGCAGCGTTGGAGGAGGGGAGCAGTACTTC | CSVGGGEQYF
few | TRBJ1-2 | TRBV10-3 | . | TGTGCCATCAGTGAGTCGGCACGTAACTATGGCTACACCTTC | CAISESARNYGYTF
. | TRBJ2-4 | TRBV6-6 | TRBD1 | TGTGCCAGCAGAGACAGGGGGCGAAACATTCAGTACTTC | CASRDRGRNIQYF
. | TRBJ2-7 | TRBV6-6 | TRBD1 | TGTGCCACCCGGGACAGCGGACGCTACGAGCAGTACTTC | CATRDSGRYEQYF
few | TRBJ1-1 | TRBV7-9 | . | TGTGCCAGCAGCTTGTCGTCCAGGCCGGAAGCTTTCTTT | CASSLSSRPEAFF
. | TRBJ2-1 | TRBV7-2 | TRBD1 | TGTGCCAGCAGCCCGAACCGGGACAGGTACAATGAGCAGTTCTTC | CASSPNRDRYNEQFF
. | TRBJ2-6 | TRBV27 | . | TGTGCCAGCAGTTTCCGCTCTGGGGCCAACGTCCTGACTTTC | CASSFRSGANVLTF
. | TRBJ2-3 | TRBV29-1 | . | TGCAGCGTTGAGGAGGCGGGGAGTACGCAGTATTTT | CSVEEAGSTQYF
. | TRBJ2-1 | TRBV5-1 | TRBD2 | TGCGCCAGCAGCTTAACTAGCGGGAGCTACAATGAGCAGTTCTTC | CASSLTSGSYNEQFF
. | TRBJ2-5 | TRBV6-1 | . | TGTGCCAGCAGTGGGTATGGGGGGCAAGAGACCCAGTACTTC | CASSGYGGQETQYF
. | TRBJ1-1 | TRBV9 | . | TGTGCCAGCAGCCCCCTTTCAGGCCGGACGGGGACTGAAGCTTTCTTT | CASSPLSGRTGTEAFF
. | TRBJ1-2 | TRBV5-6 | . | TGTGCCAGCAGCTTCCCTTGGGGGGATGAGTATGGCTACACCTTC | CASSFPWGDEYGYTF
. | TRBJ2-7 | TRBV19 | . | TGTGCCAGTAGTATCACGTTTCGTCGGGGGGCCCTATACGAGCAGTACTTC | CASSITFRRGALYEQYF
. | TRBJ2-7 | TRBV5-1 | . | TGCGCCAGCAGCTTTAGGGCAGGGGCCGAGCAGTACTTC | CASSFRAGAEQYF
few | TRBJ2-1 | TRBV5-4 | TRBD2 | TGTGCCAGCAGCATACCGGGACTAGCGGGAGTCAATGAGCAGTTCTTC | CASSIPGLAGVNEQFF
. | TRBJ1-5 | TRBV6-5 | . | TGTGCCAGCAGTTTAAACCCTACGCCCGGGGGGCAGCCCCAGCATTTT | CASSLNPTPGGQPQHF
. | TRBJ1-3 | TRBV7-9 | TRBD1 | TGTGCCAGCAGCTCTCTGATTAAACAGGGGGTTGGAAACACCATATATTTT | CASSSLIKQGVGNTIYF
. | TRBJ2-7 | TRBV11-1 | . | TGTGCCAGCAGCGCGCCCCCGACAGGGAGGAACTACGAGCAGTACTTC | CASSAPPTGRNYEQYF
. | TRBJ2-3 | TRBV5-4 | . | TGTGCCAGCAGCTTGAACGACCGCGGTACGCAGTATTTT | CASSLNDRGTQYF
. | TRBJ1-2 | TRBV5-8 | TRBD1 | TGTGCCAGCAGCTTACCGGGACAGGGGTACTATGGCTACACCTTC | CASSLPGQGYYGYTF
. | TRBJ2-7 | TRBV2 | TRBD2 | TGTGCCAGCAGTTGGGACTACCGATCCTACGAGCAGTACTTC | CASSWDYRSYEQYF
. | TRBJ1-2 | TRBV6-1 | TRBD1 | TGTGCCAGCAGTTTTTGGACAGGGGGCTACACCTTC | CASSFWTGGYTF
few | TRBJ1-3 | TRBV10-3 | . | TGTGCCATCAGTGATCGGGAGGTCTCTGGAAACACCATATATTTT | CAISDREVSGNTIYF
few | TRBJ1-1 | TRBV30 | TRBD1 | TGTGCCTGGAGAGGTCAGGGGGCGGCTAACACTGAAGCTTTCTTT | CAWRGQGAANTEAFF
. | TRBJ1-4 | TRBV28 | . | TGTGCCAGCCAGGACACAACTAATGAAAAACTGTTTTTT | CASQDTTNEKLFF
. | TRBJ2-1 | TRBV19 | TRBD2 | TGTGCCAGCAGCTACAGCGGGGGGCACTCCTACAATGAGCAGTTCTTC | CASSYSGGHSYNEQFF